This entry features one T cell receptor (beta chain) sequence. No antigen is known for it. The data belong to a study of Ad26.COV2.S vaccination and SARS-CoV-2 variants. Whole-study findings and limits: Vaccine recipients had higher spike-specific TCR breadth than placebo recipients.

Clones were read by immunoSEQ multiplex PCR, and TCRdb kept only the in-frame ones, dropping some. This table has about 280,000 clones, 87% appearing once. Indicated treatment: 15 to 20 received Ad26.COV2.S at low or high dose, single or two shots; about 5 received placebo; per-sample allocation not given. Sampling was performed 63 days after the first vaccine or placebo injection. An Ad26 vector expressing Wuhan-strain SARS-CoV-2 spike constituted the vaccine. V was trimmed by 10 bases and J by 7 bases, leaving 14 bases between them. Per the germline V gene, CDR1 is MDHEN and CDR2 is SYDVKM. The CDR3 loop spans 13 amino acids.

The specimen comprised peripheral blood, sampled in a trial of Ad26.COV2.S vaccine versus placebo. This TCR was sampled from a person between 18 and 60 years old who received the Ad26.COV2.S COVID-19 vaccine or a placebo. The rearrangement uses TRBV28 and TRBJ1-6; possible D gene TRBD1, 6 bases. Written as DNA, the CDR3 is TGTGCCATTCAGGACAGCTGGAATTCACCCCTCCACTTT. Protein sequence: CAIQDSWNSPLHF.